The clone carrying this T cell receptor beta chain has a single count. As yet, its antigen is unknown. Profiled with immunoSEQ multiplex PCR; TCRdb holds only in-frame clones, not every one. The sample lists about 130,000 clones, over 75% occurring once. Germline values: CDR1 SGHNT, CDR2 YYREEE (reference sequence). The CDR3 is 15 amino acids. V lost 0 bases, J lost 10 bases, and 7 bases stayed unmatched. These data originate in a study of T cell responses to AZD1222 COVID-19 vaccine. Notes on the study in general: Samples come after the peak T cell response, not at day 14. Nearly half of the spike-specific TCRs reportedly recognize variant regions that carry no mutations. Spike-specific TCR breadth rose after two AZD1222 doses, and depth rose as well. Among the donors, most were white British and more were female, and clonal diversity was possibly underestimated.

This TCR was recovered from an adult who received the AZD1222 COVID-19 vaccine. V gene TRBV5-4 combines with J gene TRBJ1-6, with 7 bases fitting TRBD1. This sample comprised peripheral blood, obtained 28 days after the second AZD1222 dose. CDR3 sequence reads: CASSLGQGSGSPLHF. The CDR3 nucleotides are TGTGCCAGCAGCTTGGGACAGGGAAGTGGGTCACCCCTCCACTTT. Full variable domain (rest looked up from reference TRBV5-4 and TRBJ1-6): ETGVTQSPTHLIKTRGQQVTLRCSSQSGHNTVSWYQQALGQGPQFIFQYYREEENGRGNFPPRFSGLQFPNYSSELNVNALELDDSALYLCASSLGQGSGSPLHFGNGTRLTVT.